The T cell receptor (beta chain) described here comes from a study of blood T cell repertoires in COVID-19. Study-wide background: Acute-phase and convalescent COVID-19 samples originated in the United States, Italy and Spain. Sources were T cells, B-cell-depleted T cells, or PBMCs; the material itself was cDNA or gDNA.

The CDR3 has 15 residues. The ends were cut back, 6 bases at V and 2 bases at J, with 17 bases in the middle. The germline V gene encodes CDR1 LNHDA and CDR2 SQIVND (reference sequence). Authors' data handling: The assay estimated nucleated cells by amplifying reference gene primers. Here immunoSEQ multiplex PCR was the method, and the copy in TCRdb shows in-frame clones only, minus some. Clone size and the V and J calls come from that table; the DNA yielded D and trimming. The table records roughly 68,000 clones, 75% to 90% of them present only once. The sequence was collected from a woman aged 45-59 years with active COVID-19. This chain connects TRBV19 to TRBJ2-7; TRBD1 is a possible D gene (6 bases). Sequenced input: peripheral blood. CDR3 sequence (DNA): TGTGCCAGTAGCTATCGGTGGGGGCAGGCCTACGAGCAGTACTTC. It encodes CASSYRWGQAYEQYF.